This T cell receptor beta chain was observed in a study of blood T cell repertoires in COVID-19. Background on the study: Samples came from the United States, Italy and Spain, spanning acute and convalescent COVID-19. PBMCs, B-cell-depleted T cells, or T cells were the source of the cDNA or gDNA that made up the material.

The CDR3 extends over 15 amino acids. Unmatched junction bases numbered 4, after V lost 2 bases and J lost 4 bases. Looked up from germline, CDR1 is SGHTA and CDR2 is FQGTGA. Per the original methods: Quantification of nucleated cells was approximated via reference gene primer amplification. Measured with immunoSEQ multiplex PCR; TCRdb has only the in-frame clones, and not every one. That table is the source of V, J and clone size, and D and trimming were worked out from the DNA. The table includes around 60,000 clones, roughly 68% detected once. Sequencing used peripheral blood. The source of this sequence is a woman older than 75 with acute or convalescent COVID-19. The chain carries TRBV7-3 and TRBJ2-5, with TRBD2 matching over 10 bases. CDR3 nucleotide sequence: TGTGCCAGCAGCTTAGATCCTAGCGGGAGAGAGACCCAGTACTTC. Amino acids: CASSLDPSGRETQYF.